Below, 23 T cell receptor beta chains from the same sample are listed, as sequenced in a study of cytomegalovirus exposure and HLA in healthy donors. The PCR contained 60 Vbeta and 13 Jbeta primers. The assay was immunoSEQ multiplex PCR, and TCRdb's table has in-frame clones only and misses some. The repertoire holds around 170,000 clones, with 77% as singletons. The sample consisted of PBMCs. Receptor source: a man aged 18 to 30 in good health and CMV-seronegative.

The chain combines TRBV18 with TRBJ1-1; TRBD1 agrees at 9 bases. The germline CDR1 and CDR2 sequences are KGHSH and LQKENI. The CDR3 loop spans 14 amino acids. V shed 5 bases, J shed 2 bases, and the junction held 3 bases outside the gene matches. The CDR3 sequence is CASSVQGANTEAFF. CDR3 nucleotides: TGTGCCAGCTCAGTACAGGGGGCTAACACTGAAGCTTTCTTT.

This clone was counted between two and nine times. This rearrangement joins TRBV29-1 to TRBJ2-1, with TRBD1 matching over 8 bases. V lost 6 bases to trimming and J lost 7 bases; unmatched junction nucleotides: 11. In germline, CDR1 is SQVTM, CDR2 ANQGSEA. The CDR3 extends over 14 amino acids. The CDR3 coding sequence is TGCAGCGTCGGTCGGGACAGGTACTTGAATGAGCAGTTCTTC. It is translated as CSVGRDRYLNEQFF.

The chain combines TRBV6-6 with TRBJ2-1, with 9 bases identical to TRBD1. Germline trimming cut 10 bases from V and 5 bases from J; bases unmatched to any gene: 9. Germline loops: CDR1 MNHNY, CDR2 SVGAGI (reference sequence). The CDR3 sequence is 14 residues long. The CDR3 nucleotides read TGTGCCACCCTAAGGACAGGGGTCCACAATGAGCAGTTCTTC. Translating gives CATLRTGVHNEQFF.

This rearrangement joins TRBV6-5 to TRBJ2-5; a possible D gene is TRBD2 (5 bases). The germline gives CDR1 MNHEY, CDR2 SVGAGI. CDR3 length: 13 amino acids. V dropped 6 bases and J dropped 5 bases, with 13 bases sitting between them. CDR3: CASRVDRGETQYF. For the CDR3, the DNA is TGTGCCAGCAGGGTGGACCGCGGGGAGACCCAGTACTTC.

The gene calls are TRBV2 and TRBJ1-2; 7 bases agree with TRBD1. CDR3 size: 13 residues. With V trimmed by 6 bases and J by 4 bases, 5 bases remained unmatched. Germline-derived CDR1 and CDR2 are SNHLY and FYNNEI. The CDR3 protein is CASRTGSSYGYTF. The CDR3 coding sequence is TGTGCCAGCAGGACAGGGAGTAGCTATGGCTACACCTTC.

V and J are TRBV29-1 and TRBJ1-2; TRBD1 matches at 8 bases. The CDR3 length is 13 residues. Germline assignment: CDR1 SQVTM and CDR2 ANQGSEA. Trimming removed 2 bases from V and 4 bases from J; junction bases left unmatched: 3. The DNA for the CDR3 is TGCAGCGTTGAACAGGGGGCCTCCTATGGCTACACCTTC. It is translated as CSVEQGASYGYTF.

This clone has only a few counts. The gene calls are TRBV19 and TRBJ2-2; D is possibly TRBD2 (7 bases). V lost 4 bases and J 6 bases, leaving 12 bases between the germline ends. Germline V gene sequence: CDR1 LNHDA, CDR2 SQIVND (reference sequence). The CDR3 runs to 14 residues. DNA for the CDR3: TGTGCCAGTAGTAAAGTCGGGGGGCCCGGGGAGCTGTTTTTT. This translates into CASSKVGGPGELFF.

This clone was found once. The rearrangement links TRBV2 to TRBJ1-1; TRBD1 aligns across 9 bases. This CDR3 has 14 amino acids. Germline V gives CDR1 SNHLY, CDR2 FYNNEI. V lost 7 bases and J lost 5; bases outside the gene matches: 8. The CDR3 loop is CASKGTGIRTEAFF. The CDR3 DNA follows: TGTGCCAGCAAGGGGACAGGGATTCGTACTGAAGCTTTCTTT.

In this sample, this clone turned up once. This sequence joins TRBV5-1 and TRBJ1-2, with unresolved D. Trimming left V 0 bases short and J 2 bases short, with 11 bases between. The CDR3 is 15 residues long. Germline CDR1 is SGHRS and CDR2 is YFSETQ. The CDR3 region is CASSLAPDTNYGYTF. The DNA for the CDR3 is TGCGCCAGCAGCTTGGCTCCAGACACAAACTATGGCTACACCTTC.

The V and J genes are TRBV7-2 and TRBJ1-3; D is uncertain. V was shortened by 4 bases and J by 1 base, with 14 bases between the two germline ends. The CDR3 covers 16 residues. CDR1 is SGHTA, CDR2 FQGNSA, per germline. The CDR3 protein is CASSSGPTDSGNTIYF. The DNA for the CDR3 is TGTGCCAGCAGCTCAGGCCCGACCGATTCTGGAAACACCATATATTTT. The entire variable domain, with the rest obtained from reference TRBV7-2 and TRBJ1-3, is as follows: GAGVSQSPSNKVTEKGKDVELRCDPISGHTALYWYRQSLGQGLEFLIYFQGNSAPDKSGLPSDRFSAERTGGSVSTLTIQRTQQEDSAVYLCASSSGPTDSGNTIYFGEGSWLTVV.

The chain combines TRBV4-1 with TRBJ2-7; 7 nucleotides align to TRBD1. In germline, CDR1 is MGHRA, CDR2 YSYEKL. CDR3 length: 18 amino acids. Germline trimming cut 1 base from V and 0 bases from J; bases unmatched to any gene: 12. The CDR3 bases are TGCGCCAGCAGCCAAGGTCCACTCCGAGACAGGGACTCCTACGAGCAGTACTTC. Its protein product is CASSQGPLRDRDSYEQYF.

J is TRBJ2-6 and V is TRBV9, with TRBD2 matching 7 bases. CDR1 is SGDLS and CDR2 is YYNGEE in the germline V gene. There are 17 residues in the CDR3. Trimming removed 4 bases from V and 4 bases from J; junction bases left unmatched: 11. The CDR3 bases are TGTGCCAGCAGCCCCCGGGACTACCTCTCGGGGGCCAACGTCCTGACTTTC. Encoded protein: CASSPRDYLSGANVLTF.

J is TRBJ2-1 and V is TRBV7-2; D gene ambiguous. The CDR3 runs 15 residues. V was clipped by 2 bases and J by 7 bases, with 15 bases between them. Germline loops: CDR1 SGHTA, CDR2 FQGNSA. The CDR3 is CASSLTEVLSNEQFF. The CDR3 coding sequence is TGTGCCAGCAGCTTAACCGAGGTTCTGTCGAATGAGCAGTTCTTC.

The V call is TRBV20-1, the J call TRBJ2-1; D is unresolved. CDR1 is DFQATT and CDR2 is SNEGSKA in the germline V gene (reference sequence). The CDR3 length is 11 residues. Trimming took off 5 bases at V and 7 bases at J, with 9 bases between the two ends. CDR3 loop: CSAPTGNEQFF. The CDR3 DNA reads TGCAGTGCTCCGACTGGGAATGAGCAGTTCTTC.

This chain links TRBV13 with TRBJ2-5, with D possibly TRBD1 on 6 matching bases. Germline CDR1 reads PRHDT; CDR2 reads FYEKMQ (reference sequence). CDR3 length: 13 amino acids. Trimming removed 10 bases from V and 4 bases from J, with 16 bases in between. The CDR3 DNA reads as TGTGCCACGACCCGGGGACACAGAGAGACCCAGTACTTC. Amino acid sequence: CATTRGHRETQYF.

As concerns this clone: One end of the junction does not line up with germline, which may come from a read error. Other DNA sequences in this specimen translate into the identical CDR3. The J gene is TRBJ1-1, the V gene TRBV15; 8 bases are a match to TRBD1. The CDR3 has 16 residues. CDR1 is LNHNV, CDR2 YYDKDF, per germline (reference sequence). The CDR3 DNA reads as TGTGCCACTAGCAGAGATCCCGGGACAGGGAACACTGAAGCTTTCTTT. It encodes CATSRDPGTGNTEAFF. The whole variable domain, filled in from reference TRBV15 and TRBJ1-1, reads DAMVIQNPRYQVTQFGKPVTLSCSQTLNHNVMYWYQQKSSQAPKLLFHYYDKDFNNEADTPDNFQSRRPNTSFCFLDIRSPGLGDTAMYLCATSRDPGTGNTEAFFGQGTRLTVV.

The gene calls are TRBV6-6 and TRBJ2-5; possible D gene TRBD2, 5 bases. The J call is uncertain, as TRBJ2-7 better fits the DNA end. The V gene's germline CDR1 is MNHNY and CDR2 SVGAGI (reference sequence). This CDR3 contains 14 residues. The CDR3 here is CASSAPSSSYEQYF. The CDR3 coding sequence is TGTGCCAGCAGTGCCCCTAGCTCCTCCTACGAGCAGTACTTC.

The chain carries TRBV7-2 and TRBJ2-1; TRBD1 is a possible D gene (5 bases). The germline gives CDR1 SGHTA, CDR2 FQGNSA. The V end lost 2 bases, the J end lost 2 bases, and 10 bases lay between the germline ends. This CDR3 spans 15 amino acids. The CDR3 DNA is TGTGCCAGCAGCTTACGTACAGGTCCCTACAATGAGCAGTTCTTC. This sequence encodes CASSLRTGPYNEQFF.

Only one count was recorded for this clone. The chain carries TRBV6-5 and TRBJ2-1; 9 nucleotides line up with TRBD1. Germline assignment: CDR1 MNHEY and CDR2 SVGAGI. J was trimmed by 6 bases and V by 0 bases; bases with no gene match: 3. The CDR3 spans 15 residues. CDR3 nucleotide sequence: TGTGCCAGCAGTTACTCCCGGGACAGGGCCAATGAGCAGTTCTTC. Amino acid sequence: CASSYSRDRANEQFF.

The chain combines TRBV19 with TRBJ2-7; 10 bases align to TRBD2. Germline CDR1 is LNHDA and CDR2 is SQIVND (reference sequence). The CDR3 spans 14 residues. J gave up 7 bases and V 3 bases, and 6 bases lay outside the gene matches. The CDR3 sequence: CASSILAGVKEQYF. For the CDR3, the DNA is TGTGCCAGTAGTATCCTAGCGGGAGTCAAAGAGCAGTACTTC.

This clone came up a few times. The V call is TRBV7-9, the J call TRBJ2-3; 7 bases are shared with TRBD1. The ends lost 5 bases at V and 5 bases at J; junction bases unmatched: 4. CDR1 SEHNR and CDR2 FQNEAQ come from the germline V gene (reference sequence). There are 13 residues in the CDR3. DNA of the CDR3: TGTGCCAGCAGCACCAACAGGGGAGATACGCAGTATTTT. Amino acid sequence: CASSTNRGDTQYF.

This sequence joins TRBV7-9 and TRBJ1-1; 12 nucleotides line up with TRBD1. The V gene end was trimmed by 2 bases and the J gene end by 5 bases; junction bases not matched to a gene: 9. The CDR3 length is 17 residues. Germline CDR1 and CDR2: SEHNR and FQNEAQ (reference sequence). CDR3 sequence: CASSLTWGQGARTEAFF. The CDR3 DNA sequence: TGTGCCAGCAGCTTAACGTGGGGACAGGGGGCCCGGACTGAAGCTTTCTTT.

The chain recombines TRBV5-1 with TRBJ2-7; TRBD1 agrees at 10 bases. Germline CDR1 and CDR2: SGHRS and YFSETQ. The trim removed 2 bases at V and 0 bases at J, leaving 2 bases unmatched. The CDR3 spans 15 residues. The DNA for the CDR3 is TGCGCCAGCAGCTTAGGACAGGGGGGCTCCTACGAGCAGTACTTC. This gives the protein CASSLGQGGSYEQYF.